Detailed here is one TCR beta chain. Its antigen is not known. The CDR3 is 13 amino acids. Germline V gene data show CDR1 as MNHNY and CDR2 as SVGAGI (reference sequence). V was cut by 7 bases and J by 7 bases, with 13 bases left in between. TCRdb processed the reads anew with MiXCR; each CDR3 protein has one entry. The sample holds approximately 990,000 distinct CDR3 sequences, around a third seen once. The data are from a study of T cell repertoires in cytomegalovirus infection. Looking at the study overall: Both CMV infection and a matching HLA type were indicated by public TCR beta signatures. General study findings and limits: Ex vivo responses were dominated by HLA-C-restricted CMV-specific TCR beta clonotypes.

The chain combines TRBV6-6 with TRBJ1-4, with D unresolved. Sequencing was performed on cultured CD8+ T cells from PBMCs, taken from culture after CMV antigen stimulation. This TCR was recovered from a human donor in good health (CMV status not recorded). Some clones in this sample may be carry-over from other donors' samples. The CDR3 is CASTGSPLEKLFF. The CDR3 DNA sequence: TGTGCCAGCACAGGTTCACCACTTGAAAAACTGTTTTTT.